These T cell receptor beta chains were read from a single sample in a study of shared clonotypes between healthy human individuals. Measured with immunoSEQ multiplex PCR; TCRdb has only the in-frame clones, and not every one. The data show around 600,000 clones, around 96% seen once. Input material: naive CD8+ T cells sorted from blood. These receptors came from a woman in her twenties or thirties in good health. CDR3s include the opening cysteine and the closing phenylalanine or tryptophan. A D gene is named only where the DNA matches it firmly. Only part of the rows carry a size: once, few, many, or a class if the clone is expanded.

J | V | length | D | size | DNA | CDR3
TRBJ2-3 | TRBV7-9 | 15 | TRBD2 | NA | TGTGCCAGCAGTTTTGTTAGCGGGAGCACAGATACGCAGTATTTT | CASSFVSGSTDTQYF
TRBJ1-2 | TRBV10-3 | 14 | NA | NA | TGTGCCATCAGGGGGACGTTATTTAACTATGGCTACACCTTC | CAIRGTLFNYGYTF
TRBJ2-3 | TRBV2 | 14 | NA | NA | TGTGCCAGCAGTGAGCTAGGGCCTCGAGATACGCAGTATTTT | CASSELGPRDTQYF
TRBJ2-7 | TRBV5-6 | 16 | NA | NA | TGTGCCAGCAGCTTGGGACAGGGACTTAGGCTGTACGAGCAGTACTTC | CASSLGQGLRLYEQYF
TRBJ2-1 | TRBV28 | 15 | TRBD1 | NA | TGTGCCAGCACCTCAGGGGGCCCGATGTACAATGAGCAGTTCTTC | CASTSGGPMYNEQFF
TRBJ2-7 | TRBV27 | 16 | NA | NA | TGTGCCAGCAGTTTATCGTCGGGCAGACTCTCCTACGAGCAGTACTTC | CASSLSSGRLSYEQYF
TRBJ2-5 | TRBV4-1 | 13 | NA | NA | TGCGCCAGCAGCCTTCGCGGGCAAGAGACCCAGTACTTC | CASSLRGQETQYF
TRBJ2-1 | TRBV13 | 17 | TRBD2 | NA | TGTGCCAGCAGCTTTAGGGGACTAGGTGGGACCTACAATGAGCAGTTCTTC | CASSFRGLGGTYNEQFF
TRBJ1-1 | TRBV5-4 | 14 | TRBD1 | NA | TGTGCCAGCAGCTTGCCCCGGGACAGCGGTGAAGCTTTCTTT | CASSLPRDSGEAFF
TRBJ1-1 | TRBV27 | 13 | NA | NA | TGTGCCAGCAGTTTCAGTACGAACACTGAAGCTTTCTTT | CASSFSTNTEAFF
TRBJ2-7 | TRBV27 | 15 | TRBD2 | NA | TGTGCCAGCAGTCCCGGACTAGCTCGAGGATACGAGCAGTACTTC | CASSPGLARGYEQYF
TRBJ1-2 | TRBV13 | 14 | NA | NA | TGTGCCAGCAGCTTTGGAACAACGAGCTATGGCTACACCTTC | CASSFGTTSYGYTF
TRBJ1-2 | TRBV19 | 15 | NA | NA | TGTGCCAGTAGCGGCGGAGACGGCCCGGCCTATGGCTACACCTTC | CASSGGDGPAYGYTF
TRBJ2-3 | TRBV10-1 | 16 | NA | NA | TGCGCCAGCAGTGAGACGATTGGGGACAGCACAGATACGCAGTATTTT | CASSETIGDSTDTQYF
TRBJ1-5 | TRBV28 | 14 | TRBD1 | once | TGTGCCAGCAGGCTGGACAGGGGTAGACAGCCCCAGCATTTT | CASRLDRGRQPQHF
TRBJ1-5 | TRBV2 | 15 | TRBD1 | NA | TGTGCCAGCACCCAGGGGGGGTTTGGAAATCAGCCCCAGCATTTT | CASTQGGFGNQPQHF
TRBJ1-3 | TRBV18 | 17 | TRBD1 | once | TGTGCCAGCTCACCCGGACAGGGGGTAACGTGGGGAAACACCATATATTTT | CASSPGQGVTWGNTIYF
TRBJ2-3 | TRBV15 | 15 | NA | NA | TGTGCCACCACGCCTGGGGGAGAGAGCACAGATACGCAGTATTTT | CATTPGGESTDTQYF
TRBJ2-7 | TRBV4-1 | 13 | NA | NA | TGCGCCAGCAGCCATCAAGAGGGACGCGAGCAGTACTTC | CASSHQEGREQYF
TRBJ2-5 | TRBV10-2 | 20 | TRBD1 | NA | TGCGCCAGCAGTGAGTTGAAAATAGCGCCCGAACAGGGGGCATGGGAGACCCAGTACTTC | CASSELKIAPEQGAWETQYF
TRBJ2-7 | TRBV28 | 11 | NA | NA | TGTGCCAGCACGTCGGACATCGAGCAGTACTTC | CASTSDIEQYF
TRBJ2-7 | TRBV11-2 | 15 | NA | NA | TGTGCCAGCAGCTTAGTCGTGGGGCTTTTCTACGAGCAGTACTTC | CASSLVVGLFYEQYF
TRBJ2-5 | TRBV6-5 | 15 | TRBD2 | NA | TGTGCCAGCAGTTACACTAGCGAGCGCGTAGAGACCCAGTACTTC | CASSYTSERVETQYF
TRBJ1-2 | TRBV29-1 | 12 | NA | NA | TGCAGCGTTGAGGGGGACGGCTATGGCTACACCTTC | CSVEGDGYGYTF
TRBJ2-3 | TRBV28 | 14 | NA | NA | TGTGCCAGCAGTCCTCTCATTAGCACAGATACGCAGTATTTT | CASSPLISTDTQYF
TRBJ2-7 | TRBV5-4 | 11 | NA | NA | TGTGCCAGCAGCTTGGGCTACGAGCAGTACTTC | CASSLGYEQYF
TRBJ2-7 | TRBV4-1 | 16 | NA | NA | TGCGCCAGCAGCCAGGCCCAACTGGGGGACTCCTACGAGCAGTACTTC | CASSQAQLGDSYEQYF
TRBJ2-7 | TRBV10-1 | 14 | NA | NA | TGCGCCAGCAGTGAGTCGACTCTGGGAGACGAGCAGTACTTC | CASSESTLGDEQYF
TRBJ2-7 | TRBV6-5 | 15 | NA | NA | TGTGCCAGCAGTGGGCACAGGACTACAGCCTACGAGCAGTACTTC | CASSGHRTTAYEQYF
TRBJ1-1 | TRBV7-2 | 13 | NA | NA | TGTGCCAGCAGCTTGGGGGGTACTAATGAAGCTTTCTTT | CASSLGGTNEAFF
TRBJ2-7 | TRBV9 | 14 | NA | NA | TGTGCCAGCAGCGTTTGGGACGGTGGCCACGAGCAGTACTTC | CASSVWDGGHEQYF
TRBJ2-7 | TRBV6-1 | 13 | NA | NA | TGTGCCAGCAGTTCCATGATCTCCTACGAGCAGTACTTC | CASSSMISYEQYF
TRBJ2-1 | TRBV15 | 14 | NA | once | TGTGCCACCAGCAGAGAAGATTCCTACAATGAGCAGTTCTTC | CATSREDSYNEQFF
TRBJ1-5 | TRBV4-1 | 15 | NA | NA | TGCGCCAGCAGCCAAGTCCAGGTCAGCAATCAGCCCCAGCATTTT | CASSQVQVSNQPQHF
TRBJ2-3 | TRBV5-8 | 15 | NA | NA | TGTGCCAGCAGCGTCGGGACTCTAAGCACAGATACGCAGTATTTT | CASSVGTLSTDTQYF
TRBJ1-1 | TRBV5-4 | 15 | NA | NA | TGTGCCAGCAGCGTCGATCGGGGGGGTCGGGGTGAAGCTTTCTTT | CASSVDRGGRGEAFF
TRBJ1-5 | TRBV9 | 16 | TRBD1 | NA | TGTGCCAGCAGCGTAGGACAGGGAGGATATACGGAGCCCCAGCATTTT | CASSVGQGGYTEPQHF
TRBJ2-1 | TRBV29-1 | 14 | NA | NA | TGCAGCGTTTCTAGGGACGGGGACTACAATGAGCAGTTCTTC | CSVSRDGDYNEQFF
TRBJ1-6 | TRBV7-9 | 15 | TRBD1 | NA | TGTGCCAGCAGCTTACGGGGACAGGAAAATTCACCCCTCCACTTT | CASSLRGQENSPLHF
TRBJ1-5 | TRBV11-2 | 14 | NA | NA | TGTGCCAGCAGCCGAGGGGATAGCAATCAGCCCCAGCATTTT | CASSRGDSNQPQHF
TRBJ2-1 | TRBV7-9 | 13 | NA | NA | TGTGCCAGCAGCTCCGGGACTCGGAATGAGCAGTTCTTC | CASSSGTRNEQFF
TRBJ2-7 | TRBV19 | 16 | NA | NA | TGTGCCAGTAGTCTTCCCTCCGGCGCTAGCTCCTACGAGCAGTACTTC | CASSLPSGASSYEQYF
TRBJ2-2 | TRBV5-6 | 18 | TRBD2 | NA | TGTGCCAGCAGCTTGGGGGTAGCGGGAGTGGTGTACACCGGGGAGCTGTTTTTT | CASSLGVAGVVYTGELFF
TRBJ1-1 | TRBV13 | 14 | TRBD1 | NA | TGTGCCAGCAGCTCCGGACAGGGAGGGACTGAAGCTTTCTTT | CASSSGQGGTEAFF
TRBJ2-7 | TRBV30 | 12 | TRBD2 | NA | TGTGCCTCCCCTAGCGGAGCCTACGAGCAGTACTTC | CASPSGAYEQYF
TRBJ1-5 | TRBV10-3 | 14 | NA | NA | TGTGCCACCGCCCCCTCAGGGCTCAATCAGCCCCAGCATTTT | CATAPSGLNQPQHF
TRBJ2-1 | TRBV6-5 | 11 | NA | NA | TGTGCCAGCAGCCCCCCCCCTGAGCAGTTCTTC | CASSPPPEQFF
TRBJ2-2 | TRBV5-6 | 16 | TRBD1 | NA | TGTGCCAGCAGCGAAGGACAGGGGGTGTACACCGGGGAGCTGTTTTTT | CASSEGQGVYTGELFF
TRBJ2-1 | TRBV9 | 15 | NA | NA | TGTGCCAGCAGCGTAGACACAGGATTTTACAATGAGCAGTTCTTC | CASSVDTGFYNEQFF
TRBJ2-7 | TRBV2 | 12 | NA | NA | TGTGCCAGCAGTGGCCGGGTACAAGAGCAGTACTTC | CASSGRVQEQYF
TRBJ2-7 | TRBV27 | 16 | NA | NA | TGTGCCAGCAGTTCCTCGGGCAGGGGGGCGACCTACGAGCAGTACTTC | CASSSSGRGATYEQYF
TRBJ2-1 | TRBV27 | 14 | NA | NA | TGTGCCAGCAGTTTGAGGGTTTCCCACAATGAGCAGTTCTTC | CASSLRVSHNEQFF
TRBJ2-4 | TRBV5-1 | 15 | TRBD2 | NA | TGCGCCAGCAGCTTCTATCGCGGGAGGGAAGGCATTCAGTACTTC | CASSFYRGREGIQYF
TRBJ2-1 | TRBV28 | 14 | TRBD2 | NA | TGTGCCAGCAGGGCGGGAGTGGCCTACAATGAGCAGTTCTTC | CASRAGVAYNEQFF
TRBJ2-3 | TRBV13 | 14 | NA | NA | TGTGCCAGCAGCTTTCGATTCAACACAGATACGCAGTATTTT | CASSFRFNTDTQYF